The clone carrying this T cell receptor beta chain was seen many times. Building of the TCR beta libraries involved iRepertoire HTBI primers and Arm-PCR of CDR3 regions. TCRdb ran MiXCR on the multiplex PCR reads and lists one entry per CDR3 protein. The table includes fewer than 450,000 distinct CDR3 sequences, less than 25% detected once. These data are taken from a study of regulatory T cells in long-lasting Graves disease. The CDR3 totals 16 residues. V trimming: 7 bases; J trimming: 4 bases; junction bases outside the gene matches: 12. Germline V gene sequence: CDR1 MDHEN, CDR2 SYDVKM. Time point denoted: persistent/refractory GD, antithyroid drugs over 5 years with positive TRAb. PBMCs provided the RNA from which the TCR library was made. EDTA tubes held roughly 9.2 milliliters of peripheral blood from each patient.

The chain has TRBV28 and TRBJ2-2; 7 nucleotides line up with TRBD1. Specimen: peripheral blood mononuclear cells (PBMCs), collected when the disease was refractory, from a patient treated with antithyroid drugs. The clonotype was recovered from a female donor with Graves disease. The CDR3: CASTPIKGGGTGELFF. The CDR3 DNA sequence: TGTGCCAGCACCCCTATAAAAGGGGGCGGCACCGGGGAGCTGTTTTTT.